This T cell receptor (beta chain) came from a study of early T cells in non-severe SARS-CoV-2 infection. This clonotype was detected a few times. TCRdb itself ran the 5' RACE reads through MiXCR, one entry per CDR3 protein. The table includes around 58,000 distinct CDR3 sequences, roughly 7.6% detected once. Trimming shortened V by 2 bases and J by 2 bases, and 8 bases separated the two germline ends. CDR3 length: 14 amino acids. Germline V gene data show CDR1 as SNHLY and CDR2 as FYNNEI. The receptor's source is an adult who was a healthcare worker with PCR-confirmed SARS-CoV-2 infection or an uninfected control (not recorded which). V gene TRBV2 combines with J gene TRBJ2-3; D not resolved. This specimen consisted of whole blood, obtained at baseline. The CDR3 region is CASSEFGNTDTQYF. The DNA of the CDR3 is TGTGCCAGCAGTGAATTCGGCAACACAGATACGCAGTATTTT.